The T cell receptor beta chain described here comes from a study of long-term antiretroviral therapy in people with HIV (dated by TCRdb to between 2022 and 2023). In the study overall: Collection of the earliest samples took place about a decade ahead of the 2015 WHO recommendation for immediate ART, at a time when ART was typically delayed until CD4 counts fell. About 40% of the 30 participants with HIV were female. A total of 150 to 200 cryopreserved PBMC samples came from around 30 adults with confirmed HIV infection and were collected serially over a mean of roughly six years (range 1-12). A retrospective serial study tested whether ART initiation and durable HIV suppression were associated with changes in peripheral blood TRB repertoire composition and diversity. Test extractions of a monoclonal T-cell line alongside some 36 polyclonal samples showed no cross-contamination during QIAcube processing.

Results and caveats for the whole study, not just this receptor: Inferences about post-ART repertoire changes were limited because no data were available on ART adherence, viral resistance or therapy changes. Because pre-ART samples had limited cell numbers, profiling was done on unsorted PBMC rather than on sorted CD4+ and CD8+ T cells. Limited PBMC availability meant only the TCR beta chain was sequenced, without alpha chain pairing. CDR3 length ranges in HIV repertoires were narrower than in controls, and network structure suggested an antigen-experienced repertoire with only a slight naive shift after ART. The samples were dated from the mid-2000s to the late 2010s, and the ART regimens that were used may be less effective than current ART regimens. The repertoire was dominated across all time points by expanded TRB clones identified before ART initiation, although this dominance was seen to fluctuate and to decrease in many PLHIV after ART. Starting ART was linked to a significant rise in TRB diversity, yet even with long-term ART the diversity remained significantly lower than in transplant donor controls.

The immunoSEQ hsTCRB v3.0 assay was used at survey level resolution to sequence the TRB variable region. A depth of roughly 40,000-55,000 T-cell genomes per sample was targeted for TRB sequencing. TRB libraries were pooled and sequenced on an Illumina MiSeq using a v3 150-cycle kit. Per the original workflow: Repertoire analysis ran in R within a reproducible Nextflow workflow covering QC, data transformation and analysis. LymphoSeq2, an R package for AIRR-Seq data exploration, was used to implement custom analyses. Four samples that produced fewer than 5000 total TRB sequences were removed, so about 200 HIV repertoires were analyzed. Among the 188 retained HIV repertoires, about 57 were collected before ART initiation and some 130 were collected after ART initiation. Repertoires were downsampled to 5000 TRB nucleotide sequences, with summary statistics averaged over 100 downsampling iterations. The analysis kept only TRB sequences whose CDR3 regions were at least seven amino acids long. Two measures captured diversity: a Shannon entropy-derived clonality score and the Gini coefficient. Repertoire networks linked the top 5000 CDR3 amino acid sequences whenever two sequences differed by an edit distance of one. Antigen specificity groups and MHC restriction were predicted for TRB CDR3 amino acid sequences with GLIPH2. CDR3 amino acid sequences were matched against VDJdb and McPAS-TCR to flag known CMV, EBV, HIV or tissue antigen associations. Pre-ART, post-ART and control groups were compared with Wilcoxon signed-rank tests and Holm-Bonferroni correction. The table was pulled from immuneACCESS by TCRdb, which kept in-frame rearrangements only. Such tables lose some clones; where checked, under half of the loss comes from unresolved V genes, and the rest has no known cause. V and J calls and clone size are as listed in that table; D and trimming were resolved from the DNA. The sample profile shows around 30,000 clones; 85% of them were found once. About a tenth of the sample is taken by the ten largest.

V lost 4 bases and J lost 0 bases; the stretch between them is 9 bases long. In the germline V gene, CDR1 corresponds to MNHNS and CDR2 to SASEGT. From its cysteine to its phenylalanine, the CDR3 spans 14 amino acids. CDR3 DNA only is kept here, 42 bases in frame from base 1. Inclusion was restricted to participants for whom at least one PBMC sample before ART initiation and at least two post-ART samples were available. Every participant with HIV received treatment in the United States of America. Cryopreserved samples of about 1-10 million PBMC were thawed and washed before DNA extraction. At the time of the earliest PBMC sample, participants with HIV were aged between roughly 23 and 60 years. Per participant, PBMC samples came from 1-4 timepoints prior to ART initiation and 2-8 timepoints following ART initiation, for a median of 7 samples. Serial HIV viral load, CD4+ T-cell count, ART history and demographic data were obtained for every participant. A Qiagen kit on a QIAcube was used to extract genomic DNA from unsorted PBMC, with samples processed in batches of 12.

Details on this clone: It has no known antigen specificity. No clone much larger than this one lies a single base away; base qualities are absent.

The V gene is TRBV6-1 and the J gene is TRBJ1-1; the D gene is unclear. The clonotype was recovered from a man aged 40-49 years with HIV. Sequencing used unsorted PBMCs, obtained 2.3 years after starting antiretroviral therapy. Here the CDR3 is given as CASSGPRMNTEAFF. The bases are TGTGCCAGCAGTGGACCGAGGATGAACACTGAAGCTTTCTTT.